This T cell receptor (beta chain) came from a study of shared T cell receptors in the human thymus. This clone came up a few times. Some clones are missing from TCRdb's copy, which holds only in-frame ones; the method was immunoSEQ multiplex PCR. The repertoire holds around 730,000 clones, 70% to 90% seen once, with roughly 0.01% in the top ten. This sample was also put to use in a study of human thymus T cells. That publication notes: Corrective heart surgery yielded the resections from which the thymus tissue came. The authors found apparently biased V and J gene usage in thymic and blood repertoires. Overlap was high between thymic repertoires from unrelated individuals, as reported in related research.

Material for sequencing was thymocytes. The clonotype was recovered from a girl younger than two with a congenital heart defect.

The CDR3 bases are TGTGCCAGCGGTTTAAAGACAGGGAAAGTGGAGACCCAGTACTTC. Protein: CASGLKTGKVETQYF. The chain joins TRBV6-1 to TRBJ2-5, with TRBD1 matching 7 bases. Germline V gene lookup returns CDR1 MNHNS and CDR2 SASEGT. This CDR3 has 15 residues. The junction had 14 bases not matched to a gene; V was cut back by 8 bases and J by 5 bases.